One sample yielded the 31 T cell receptor beta chains listed below, sequenced in a study of beta chain features in type 1 diabetes. Whole-study results and caveats: Shorter TCRB CDR3s, moderately but significantly so, were found in Type 1 diabetes patients in all four CD4+ subsets.

What these receptors recognize is not known. Reverse transcribing all isolated RNA meant expressed TCRB transcripts were sequenced. Generated by immunoSEQ multiplex PCR, the TCRdb table keeps only in-frame clones and is missing some. The sample records roughly 51,000 clones, roughly 52% being singletons. Sequencing was carried out using Tregs from blood. These receptors all come from a woman aged 40 to 50 with type 1 diabetes.

The V and J genes are TRBV7-2 and TRBJ1-2; 10 bases align to TRBD1. Germline CDR1 and CDR2: SGHTA and FQGNSA. This CDR3 comprises 15 residues. The trim removed 4 bases at V and 8 bases at J, leaving 10 bases unmatched. CDR3 DNA sequence: TGTGCCAGCAGCTCTTCCGGGACAGGGGCGAGCGGCTACACCTTC. This gives the protein CASSSSGTGASGYTF.

This rearrangement joins TRBV7-2 to TRBJ2-1; tentative D call: TRBD2 (6 bases). The V and J ends lost 4 bases and 4 bases respectively, with 17 bases between them. This CDR3 contains 16 residues. CDR1 is SGHTA and CDR2 is FQGNSA in the germline V gene. The CDR3 DNA sequence: TGTGCCAGCAGCTACCCCGGGCGGGGAGCTTACAATGAGCAGTTCTTC. This encodes CASSYPGRGAYNEQFF. The whole variable domain, filled in from reference TRBV7-2 and TRBJ2-1, reads GAGVSQSPSNKVTEKGKDVELRCDPISGHTALYWYRQSLGQGLEFLIYFQGNSAPDKSGLPSDRFSAERTGGSVSTLTIQRTQQEDSAVYLCASSYPGRGAYNEQFFGPGTRLTVL.

This clone was recorded a few times. The chain is built from TRBV28 and TRBJ1-4, with 7 nucleotides matching TRBD1. The trim removed 8 bases at V and 12 bases at J, leaving 6 bases unmatched. CDR3 size: 11 residues. The germline CDR1 and CDR2 sequences are MDHEN and SYDVKM. The CDR3 region is CASWRQGQLFF. The DNA for the CDR3 is TGTGCCAGCTGGCGACAGGGACAACTGTTTTTT.

The J gene is TRBJ1-1, the V gene TRBV7-6; D perhaps matches TRBD1 (6 bases). The ends were cut back, 5 bases at V and 2 bases at J, with 18 bases in the middle. The germline V gene has CDR1 SGHVS and CDR2 FNYEAQ. The CDR3 has 16 residues. As DNA, the CDR3 is TGTGCCAGCAGCCCGGGGACACCCCTCGGAAACACTGAAGCTTTCTTT. Protein: CASSPGTPLGNTEAFF.

Written as DNA, the CDR3 is TGCGCCAGCGGACAGGGGGATTCACCCCTCCACTTT. This sequence encodes CASGQGDSPLHF. The chain uses TRBV5-1 and TRBJ1-6; TRBD1 matches at 10 bases. The CDR3 runs 12 residues. Looked up from germline, CDR1 is SGHRS and CDR2 is YFSETQ. V shed 7 bases, J shed 8 bases, and the junction held 0 bases outside the gene matches.

The V gene is TRBV14, the J gene TRBJ2-5, with D perhaps matching TRBD1 (5 bases). Deletions cut 4 bases from V and 1 base from J, with 16 bases between. Per the germline V gene, CDR1 is SGHDN and CDR2 is FVKESK. The CDR3 length is 16 residues. The DNA for the CDR3 is TGTGCCAGCAGCCCGCGCCAATTGGGGCCCCAAGAGACCCAGTACTTC. It specifies CASSPRQLGPQETQYF.

The chain employs TRBV18 and TRBJ2-3; D is possibly TRBD1 (5 bases). The germline V gene encodes CDR1 KGHSH and CDR2 LQKENI. The CDR3 spans 14 residues. V dropped 5 bases and J dropped 2 bases, with 11 bases sitting between them. The CDR3 nucleotides read TGTGCCAGCTCAAGTAGTGGGGCCACAGATACGCAGTATTTT. Protein product: CASSSSGATDTQYF.

This clone has only a few counts. This chain uses TRBV19 with TRBJ1-3; 9 bases fit TRBD1. The CDR3 sequence is 13 residues long. The V gene end was trimmed by 7 bases and the J gene end by 8 bases; junction bases not matched to a gene: 6. The V gene's germline CDR1 is LNHDA and CDR2 SQIVND (reference sequence). This CDR3 reads CASMGQGEDTIYF. The CDR3 DNA is TGTGCCAGTATGGGACAGGGAGAAGACACCATATATTTT.

This clone has only a few counts. This chain connects TRBV19 to TRBJ2-5; 10 positions agree with TRBD2. The CDR3 is 15 amino acids. Germline V gene lookup returns CDR1 LNHDA and CDR2 SQIVND (reference sequence). Trimming removed 6 bases from V and 3 bases from J; junction bases left unmatched: 7. As DNA, the CDR3 is TGTGCCAGTAGGGCTAGCGGGGGATCAGAAGAGACCCAGTACTTC. Translated: CASRASGGSEETQYF.

The sample holds one count of this clone. An end of the junction differs from the germline gene, which may be a read error. The identical CDR3 is also encoded by other nucleotide sequences in the sample. The CDR3 loop reads CASSPTSGGPVTGELFF. CDR3 nucleotide sequence: TGTGCCAGCAGCCCGACTAGCGGGGGGCCAGTCACCGGGGAGCTATTTTTT. This chain connects TRBV7-3 to TRBJ2-2, with TRBD2 matching over 13 bases. The V gene's germline CDR1 is SGHTA and CDR2 FQGTGA. The CDR3 covers 17 residues.

This clone was recorded a few times. The chain carries TRBV5-1 and TRBJ1-6, with unresolved D. CDR3 length: 14 residues. Between the trimmed V and J ends, which lost 0 bases and 9 bases, there was a span of 10 bases. In germline, CDR1 is SGHRS, CDR2 YFSETQ. This CDR3 is CASSLGQNSSPLHF. CDR3 DNA: TGCGCCAGCAGCTTGGGTCAAAATAGTTCACCCCTCCACTTT.

The rearrangement joins TRBV2 to TRBJ1-2, with 9 bases aligning to TRBD1. Trimming took 8 bases from V and 5 from J; bases not matched to a gene: 9. This CDR3 is 14 amino acids long. The V gene's germline CDR1 is SNHLY and CDR2 FYNNEI. CDR3 loop: CASLVDRGGYGYTF. The CDR3 bases are TGTGCCAGCCTCGTAGACAGGGGGGGTTATGGCTACACCTTC.

The gene calls are TRBV6-6 and TRBJ1-2; no firm D call. The CDR3 extends over 14 amino acids. Trimming cost V 4 bases and J 4 bases, with 13 bases left between them. Germline V gene data show CDR1 as MNHNY and CDR2 as SVGAGI (reference sequence). DNA for the CDR3: TGTGCCAGCAGTTCGGGGTCGGACTTCTATGGCTACACCTTC. Encoded protein: CASSSGSDFYGYTF.

The V gene is TRBV11-2, the J gene TRBJ2-5, with D hard to call. V lost 2 bases to trimming and J lost 1 base, with 11 bases between them. CDR3 length: 15 amino acids. CDR1 is SGHAT and CDR2 is FQNNGV in the germline V gene. The CDR3 sequence is CASSLTAVPQETQYF. CDR3 nucleotide sequence: TGTGCCAGCAGCTTAACGGCGGTGCCCCAAGAGACCCAGTACTTC.

This clone has a handful of counts. This sequence joins TRBV5-1 and TRBJ1-1; D is ambiguous. The CDR3 runs to 13 residues. V lost 0 bases to trimming and J lost 3 bases, with 6 bases between them. Germline V gene lookup returns CDR1 SGHRS and CDR2 YFSETQ. CDR3 DNA sequence: TGCGCCAGCAGCTTGGATCGGGACACTGAAGCTTTCTTT. Translation gives CASSLDRDTEAFF.

Here the CDR3 DNA reads TGTGCCAGCAGCTTACCCCGGGAATTCGGGGGGGAGTATGGCTACACCTTC. Amino acid sequence: CASSLPREFGGEYGYTF. This rearrangement joins TRBV7-9 to TRBJ1-2, with D possibly being TRBD1 (5 bases). This CDR3 spans 17 amino acids. Germline CDR1 and CDR2: SEHNR and FQNEAQ (reference sequence). V lost 2 bases, J lost 5 bases, and 21 bases lay in between.

This clone was recorded a few times. The CDR3 bases are TGTGCCAGCAGCTTAAGGCCCGCAACCGGGGAGCTGTTTTTT. Translation: CASSLRPATGELFF. This chain connects TRBV7-3 to TRBJ2-2; D is unresolved. The CDR3 has 14 amino acids. Germline-derived CDR1 and CDR2 are SGHTA and FQGTGA. Trimming pared 1 base from V and 5 bases from J, leaving 8 bases between.

V is TRBV6-6 and J is TRBJ2-1, with D perhaps matching TRBD2 (5 bases). Germline CDR1 reads MNHNY; CDR2 reads SVGAGI (reference sequence). V was pared by 6 bases and J by 10 bases, with 13 bases between. This CDR3 has 12 amino acids. The CDR3 here is CASSRGLTEQFF. The CDR3 region has the DNA TGTGCCAGCAGCCGCGGACTCACCGAGCAGTTCTTC.

The chain recombines TRBV29-1 with TRBJ1-1; 7 bases match TRBD1. The CDR3 is 13 residues long. CDR1 and CDR2 from the germline V gene are SQVTM and ANQGSEA. Unmatched junction bases numbered 3, after V lost 4 bases and J lost 1 base. The DNA for the CDR3 is TGCAGCGTTGCGAGGGGGCGGAACACTGAAGCTTTCTTT. It encodes CSVARGRNTEAFF.

The V gene is TRBV19, the J gene TRBJ1-1; tentatively, D is TRBD1 (6 bases). Germline loops: CDR1 LNHDA, CDR2 SQIVND (reference sequence). The V end lost 5 bases, the J end lost 1 base, and 11 bases lay between the germline ends. The CDR3 loop spans 14 amino acids. The CDR3 is CASSFLQGNTEAFF. The CDR3 nucleotides read TGTGCCAGTAGTTTCCTACAGGGGAACACTGAAGCTTTCTTT.

V and J are TRBV7-2 and TRBJ2-7, with D tentatively TRBD2 (6 bases). This CDR3 comprises 14 residues. The V gene's germline CDR1 is SGHTA and CDR2 FQGNSA. Deletions cut 2 bases from V and 3 bases from J, with 11 bases between. The CDR3 DNA reads TGTGCCAGCAGCTTAACTGGAGGGAACTACGAGCAGTACTTC. Protein product: CASSLTGGNYEQYF. The full variable domain, rest sourced from reference TRBV7-2 and TRBJ2-7, is GAGVSQSPSNKVTEKGKDVELRCDPISGHTALYWYRQSLGQGLEFLIYFQGNSAPDKSGLPSDRFSAERTGGSVSTLTIQRTQQEDSAVYLCASSLTGGNYEQYFGPGTRLTVT.

CDR3 loop: CASSLGGRSGYTF. CDR3 DNA: TGTGCCAGCAGCTTAGGGGGGAGGAGTGGCTACACCTTC. The chain combines TRBV11-2 with TRBJ1-2; a possible D gene is TRBD1 (5 bases). Looked up from germline, CDR1 is SGHAT and CDR2 is FQNNGV. V was cut by 1 base and J by 7 bases, with 10 bases left in between. The CDR3 is 13 amino acids.

The chain carries TRBV2 and TRBJ1-2; 8 bases map to TRBD1. Looked up from germline, CDR1 is SNHLY and CDR2 is FYNNEI. Trimming at V came to 6 bases and at J to 8 bases, leaving 11 bases not matched to a gene. The length of the CDR3 is 14 residues. CDR3 in amino acids: CASSLRGPLGGYTF. CDR3 nucleotide sequence: TGTGCCAGCAGCCTCAGGGGGCCATTAGGGGGCTACACCTTC. Variable domain in full (rest from reference TRBV2 and TRBJ1-2): EPEVTQTPSHQVTQMGQEVILRCVPISNHLYFYWYRQILGQKVEFLVSFYNNEISEKSEIFDDQFSVERPDGSNFTLKIRSTKLEDSAMYFCASSLRGPLGGYTFGSGTRLTVV.

The chain carries TRBV19 and TRBJ2-2, with 7 bases lining up with TRBD1. The CDR3 totals 13 residues. The V gene's germline CDR1 is LNHDA and CDR2 SQIVND (reference sequence). After removal of 7 bases from V and 4 bases from J, the junction contained 3 bases not matched to a gene. The CDR3, as DNA: TGTGCCAGTACCCGGACAGGCACCGGGGAGCTGTTTTTT. It is translated as CASTRTGTGELFF.

This chain joins TRBV5-6 and TRBJ1-1, with D uncertain. V lost 0 bases, J lost 7 bases, and 7 bases lay in between. CDR3 length equals 12 residues. From germline, CDR1 is SGHDT and CDR2 YYEEEE. Here the CDR3 reads CASSLATHEAFF. Here the CDR3 DNA reads TGTGCCAGCAGCTTGGCCACTCATGAAGCTTTCTTT.

This clone was picked up a small number of times. The chain links TRBV6-5 to TRBJ2-7, with 7 bases lining up with TRBD1. Germline CDR1 is MNHEY and CDR2 is SVGAGI. This CDR3 is built from 14 residues. V trimming: 5 bases; J trimming: 3 bases; junction bases outside the gene matches: 7. CDR3 in DNA: TGTGCCAGCAGTATACAGGGGATCAACTACGAGCAGTACTTC. Its protein is CASSIQGINYEQYF.

The chain carries TRBV30 and TRBJ1-1; no definite D call. V shed 1 base and J shed 1 base, with 13 bases lying between them. CDR1 is GTSNPN and CDR2 is SVGIG in the germline V gene (reference sequence). The CDR3 spans 15 residues. CDR3: CAWSGVRQTNTEAFF. CDR3 bases: TGTGCCTGGAGTGGAGTGAGGCAGACGAACACTGAAGCTTTCTTT.

The chain joins TRBV30 to TRBJ1-1, with 8 positions matching TRBD1. The CDR3 loop spans 15 amino acids. The V gene's germline CDR1 is GTSNPN and CDR2 SVGIG (reference sequence). V lost 3 bases, J lost 1 base, and 7 bases stayed unmatched. As DNA, the CDR3 is TGTGCCTGGAGGGTAACCGGGACAGGGAACACTGAAGCTTTCTTT. Translated: CAWRVTGTGNTEAFF.

The chain links TRBV28 to TRBJ2-3; TRBD1 matches 7 bases. V lost 5 bases and J lost 9; bases outside the gene matches: 8. The V gene's germline CDR1 is MDHEN and CDR2 SYDVKM. There are 13 residues in the CDR3. The CDR3 is CASSRDSPGTQYF. As DNA, the CDR3 is TGTGCCAGCAGTAGGGACAGCCCCGGAACGCAGTATTTT.

This sequence joins TRBV5-1 and TRBJ2-7, with 9 bases matching TRBD1. This CDR3 is 15 amino acids long. Germline V gene lookup returns CDR1 SGHRS and CDR2 YFSETQ. V dropped 5 bases and J dropped 3; count of bases not matched to a gene: 9. DNA for the CDR3: TGCGCCAGCAGGCAGCAACCGACAGGGGGCTACGAGCAGTACTTC. Protein product: CASRQQPTGGYEQYF. The variable domain in full, with the rest retrieved from reference TRBV5-1 and TRBJ2-7, is KAGVTQTPRYLIKTRGQQVTLSCSPISGHRSVSWYQQTPGQGLQFLFEYFSETQRNKGNFPGRFSGRQFSNSRSEMNVSTLELGDSALYLCASRQQPTGGYEQYFGPGTRLTVT.

V and J are TRBV4-1 and TRBJ2-3; 7 positions agree with TRBD1. J was trimmed by 2 bases and V by 5 bases; bases with no gene match: 13. The V gene's germline CDR1 is MGHRA and CDR2 YSYEKL. The CDR3 runs to 17 residues. CDR3: CASSIQVGTAYTDTQYF. Written as DNA, the CDR3 is TGCGCCAGCAGCATTCAGGTCGGGACAGCTTACACAGATACGCAGTATTTT.